This T cell receptor beta chain is drawn from a study of T cell responses to AZD1222 COVID-19 vaccine. Only in-frame clones appear in the TCRdb table, and some are missing; sequencing was by immunoSEQ multiplex PCR. The data show under 200,000 clones, 85% to 95% seen once. Germline CDR1 and CDR2: SNHLY and FYNNEI. The V and J ends lost 6 bases and 5 bases respectively, with 16 bases between them. This CDR3 contains 15 residues. V is TRBV2 and J is TRBJ1-4; D possibly corresponds to TRBD1 (5 bases). The input for sequencing was peripheral blood, taken 28 days after the second dose of the MenACWY control vaccine. This clonotype originated in an adult who received the MenACWY meningococcal vaccine as a control. CDR3 region: CASRPTRGGNEKLFF. In DNA form, the CDR3 reads TGTGCCAGCAGGCCAACGCGGGGGGGAAATGAAAAACTGTTTTTT.